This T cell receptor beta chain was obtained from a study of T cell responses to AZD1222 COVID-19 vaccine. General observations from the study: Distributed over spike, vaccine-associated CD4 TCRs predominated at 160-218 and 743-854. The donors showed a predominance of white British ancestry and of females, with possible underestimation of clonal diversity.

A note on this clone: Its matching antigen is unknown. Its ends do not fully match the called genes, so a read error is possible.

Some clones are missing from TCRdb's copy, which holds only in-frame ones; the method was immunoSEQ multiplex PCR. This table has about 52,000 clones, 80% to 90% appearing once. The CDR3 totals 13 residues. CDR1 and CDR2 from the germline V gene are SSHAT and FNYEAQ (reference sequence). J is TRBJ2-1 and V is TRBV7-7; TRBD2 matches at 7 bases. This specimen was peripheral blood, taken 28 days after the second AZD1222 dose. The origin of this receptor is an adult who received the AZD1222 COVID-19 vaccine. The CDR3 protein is CASSPPGGDEQFF. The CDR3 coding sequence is TGTGCTAGCAGCCCACCTGGGGGGGATGAGCAGTTCTTC.